The present T cell receptor beta chain was sequenced within a study of PD-L1 blockade in urothelial cancer. Turning to the study itself: Counts from blood samples showed a median of 141,255 T cells. Findings and limits, study-wide: Tumor-associated TCR clones expanded more in blood at 3 weeks in patients with durable benefit. Below-median TCR clonality that was measured in pretreatment blood predicted better survival.

Measured with immunoSEQ multiplex PCR; TCRdb has only the in-frame clones, and not every one. The sample includes 53,000 or so clones, 88% of them seen just once. Trimming stripped 4 bases from V and 6 bases from J, with 16 bases between. CDR3 length: 16 amino acids. Per germline, CDR1 LNHDA and CDR2 SQIVND (reference sequence). Worth noting for this clone: As yet, its antigen is unknown.

Time point given: peripheral blood 6 weeks after treatment start. This specimen was PBMCs, taken around atezolizumab (anti-PD-L1) treatment. V usage is TRBV19 and J usage is TRBJ1-6, with D perhaps matching TRBD1 (5 bases). This TCR came from a man aged 55-75 years with urothelial cancer. For the CDR3, the DNA is TGTGCCAGTAGTACTCACCGACAGAGATCTAATTCACCCCTCCACTTT. Amino acids: CASSTHRQRSNSPLHF.